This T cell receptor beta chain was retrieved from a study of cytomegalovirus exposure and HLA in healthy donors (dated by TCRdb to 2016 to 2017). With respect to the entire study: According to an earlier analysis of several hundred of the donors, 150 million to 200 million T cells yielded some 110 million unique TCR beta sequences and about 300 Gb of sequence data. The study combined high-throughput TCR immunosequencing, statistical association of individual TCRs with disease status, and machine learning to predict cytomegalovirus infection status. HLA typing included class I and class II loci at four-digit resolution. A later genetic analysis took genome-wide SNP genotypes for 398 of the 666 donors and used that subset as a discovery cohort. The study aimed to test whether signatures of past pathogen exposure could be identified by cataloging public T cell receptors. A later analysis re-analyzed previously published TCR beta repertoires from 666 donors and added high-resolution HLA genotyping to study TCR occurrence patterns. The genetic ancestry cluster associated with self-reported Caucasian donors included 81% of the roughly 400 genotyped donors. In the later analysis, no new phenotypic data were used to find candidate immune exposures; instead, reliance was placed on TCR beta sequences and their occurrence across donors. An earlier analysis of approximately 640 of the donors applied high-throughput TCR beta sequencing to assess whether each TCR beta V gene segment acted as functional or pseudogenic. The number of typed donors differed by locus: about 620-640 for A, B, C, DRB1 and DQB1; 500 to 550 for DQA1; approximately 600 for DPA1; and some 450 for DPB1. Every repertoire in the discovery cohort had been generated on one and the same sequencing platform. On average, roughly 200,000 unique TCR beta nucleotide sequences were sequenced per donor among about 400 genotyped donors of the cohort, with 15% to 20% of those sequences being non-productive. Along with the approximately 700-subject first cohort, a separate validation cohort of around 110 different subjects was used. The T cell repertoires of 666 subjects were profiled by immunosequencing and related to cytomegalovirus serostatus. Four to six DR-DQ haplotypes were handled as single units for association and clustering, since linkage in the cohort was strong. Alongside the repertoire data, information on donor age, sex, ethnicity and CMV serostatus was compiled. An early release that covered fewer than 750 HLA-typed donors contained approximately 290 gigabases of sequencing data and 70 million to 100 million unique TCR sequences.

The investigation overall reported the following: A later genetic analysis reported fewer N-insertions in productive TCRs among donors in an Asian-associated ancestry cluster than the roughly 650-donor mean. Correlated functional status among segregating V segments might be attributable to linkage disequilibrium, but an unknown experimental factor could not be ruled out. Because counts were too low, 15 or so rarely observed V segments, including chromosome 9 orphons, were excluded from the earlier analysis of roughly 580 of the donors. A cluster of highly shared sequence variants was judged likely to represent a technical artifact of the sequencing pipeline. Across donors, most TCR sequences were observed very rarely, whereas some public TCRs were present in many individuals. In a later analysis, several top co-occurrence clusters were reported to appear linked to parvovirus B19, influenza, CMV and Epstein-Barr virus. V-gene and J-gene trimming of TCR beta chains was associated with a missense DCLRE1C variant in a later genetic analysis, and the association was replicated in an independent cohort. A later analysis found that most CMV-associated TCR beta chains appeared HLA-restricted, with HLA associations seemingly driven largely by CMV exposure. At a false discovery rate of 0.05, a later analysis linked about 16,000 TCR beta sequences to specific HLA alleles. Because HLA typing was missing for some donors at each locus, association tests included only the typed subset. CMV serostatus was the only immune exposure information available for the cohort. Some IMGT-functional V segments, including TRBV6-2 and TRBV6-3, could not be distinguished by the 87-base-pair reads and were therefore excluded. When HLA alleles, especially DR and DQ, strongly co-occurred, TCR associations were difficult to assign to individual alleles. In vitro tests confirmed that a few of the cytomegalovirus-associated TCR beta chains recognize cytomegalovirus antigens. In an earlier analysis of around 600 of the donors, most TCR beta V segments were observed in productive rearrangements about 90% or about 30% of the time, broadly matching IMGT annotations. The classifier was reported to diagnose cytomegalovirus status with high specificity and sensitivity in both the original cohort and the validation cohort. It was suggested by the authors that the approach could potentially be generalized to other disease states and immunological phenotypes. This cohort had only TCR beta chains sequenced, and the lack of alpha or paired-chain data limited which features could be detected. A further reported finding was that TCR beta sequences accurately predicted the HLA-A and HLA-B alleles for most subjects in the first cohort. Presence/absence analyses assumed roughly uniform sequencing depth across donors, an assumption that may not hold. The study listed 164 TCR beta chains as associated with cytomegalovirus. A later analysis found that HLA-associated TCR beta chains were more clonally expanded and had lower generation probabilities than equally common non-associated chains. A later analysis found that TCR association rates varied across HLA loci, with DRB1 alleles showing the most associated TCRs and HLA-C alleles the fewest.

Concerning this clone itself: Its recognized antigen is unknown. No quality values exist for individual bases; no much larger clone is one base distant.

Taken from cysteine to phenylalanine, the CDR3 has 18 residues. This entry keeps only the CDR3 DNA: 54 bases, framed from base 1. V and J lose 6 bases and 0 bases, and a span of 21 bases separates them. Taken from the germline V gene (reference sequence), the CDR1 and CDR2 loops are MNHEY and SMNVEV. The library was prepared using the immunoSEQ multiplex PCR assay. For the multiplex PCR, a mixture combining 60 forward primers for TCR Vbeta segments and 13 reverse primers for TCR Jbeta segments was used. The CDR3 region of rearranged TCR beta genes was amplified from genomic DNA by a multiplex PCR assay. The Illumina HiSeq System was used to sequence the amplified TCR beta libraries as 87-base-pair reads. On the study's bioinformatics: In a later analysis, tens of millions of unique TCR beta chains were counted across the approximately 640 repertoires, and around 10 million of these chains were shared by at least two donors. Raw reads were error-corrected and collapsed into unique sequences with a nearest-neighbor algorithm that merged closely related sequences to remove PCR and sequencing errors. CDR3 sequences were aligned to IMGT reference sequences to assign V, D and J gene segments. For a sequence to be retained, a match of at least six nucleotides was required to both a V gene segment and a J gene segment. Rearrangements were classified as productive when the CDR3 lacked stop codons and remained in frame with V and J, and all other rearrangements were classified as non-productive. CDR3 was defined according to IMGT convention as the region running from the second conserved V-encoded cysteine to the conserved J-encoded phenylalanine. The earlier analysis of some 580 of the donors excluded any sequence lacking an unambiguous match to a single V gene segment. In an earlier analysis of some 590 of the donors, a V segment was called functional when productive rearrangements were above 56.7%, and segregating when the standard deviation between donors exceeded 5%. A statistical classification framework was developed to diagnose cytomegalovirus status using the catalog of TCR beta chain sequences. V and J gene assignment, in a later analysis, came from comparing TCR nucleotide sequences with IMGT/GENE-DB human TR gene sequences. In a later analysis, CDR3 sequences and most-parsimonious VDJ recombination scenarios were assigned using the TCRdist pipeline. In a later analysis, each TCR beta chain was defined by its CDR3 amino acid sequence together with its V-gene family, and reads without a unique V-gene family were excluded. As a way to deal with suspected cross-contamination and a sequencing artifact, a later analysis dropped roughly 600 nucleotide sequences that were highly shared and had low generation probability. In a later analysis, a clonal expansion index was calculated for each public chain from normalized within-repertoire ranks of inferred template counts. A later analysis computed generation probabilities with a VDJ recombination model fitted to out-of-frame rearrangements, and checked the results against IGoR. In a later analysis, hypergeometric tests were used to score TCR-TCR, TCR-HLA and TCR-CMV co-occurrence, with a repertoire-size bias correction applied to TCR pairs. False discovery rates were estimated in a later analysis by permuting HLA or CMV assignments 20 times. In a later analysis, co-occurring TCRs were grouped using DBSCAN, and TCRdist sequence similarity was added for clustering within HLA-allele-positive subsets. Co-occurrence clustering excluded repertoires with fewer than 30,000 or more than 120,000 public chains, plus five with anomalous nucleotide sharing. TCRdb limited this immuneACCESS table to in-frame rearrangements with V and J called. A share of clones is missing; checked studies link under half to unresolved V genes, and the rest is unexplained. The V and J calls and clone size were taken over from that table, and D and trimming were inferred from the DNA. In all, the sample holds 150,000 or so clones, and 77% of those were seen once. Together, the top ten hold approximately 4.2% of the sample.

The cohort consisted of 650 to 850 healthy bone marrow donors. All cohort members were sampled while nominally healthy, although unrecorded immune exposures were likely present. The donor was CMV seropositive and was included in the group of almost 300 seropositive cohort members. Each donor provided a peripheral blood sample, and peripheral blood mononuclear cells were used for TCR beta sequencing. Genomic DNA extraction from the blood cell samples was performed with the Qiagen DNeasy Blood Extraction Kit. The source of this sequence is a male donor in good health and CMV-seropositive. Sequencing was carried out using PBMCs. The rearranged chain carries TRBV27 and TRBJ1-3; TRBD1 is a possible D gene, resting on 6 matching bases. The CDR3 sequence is CASRRFGTSYSSGNTIYF. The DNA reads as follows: TGTGCCAGCAGAAGATTTGGGACAAGTTACAGCTCTGGAAACACCATATATTTT.